A single sample gave rise to the 13 T cell receptor beta chains below, sequenced in a study of blood T cells in healthy people across ages. Through a sample-barcoded 5' primer and a J-beta primer mix, a second PCR was run for roughly 7 to 12 cycles. From the 5' RACE reads, TCRdb called clonotypes with MiXCR, one entry per CDR3 protein. The table lists some 900,000 distinct CDR3 sequences, about 30% of them singletons, with around a sixth in the top ten. The sample taken for sequencing was blood. These receptors originate from a woman older than 75 in good health.

This clonotype was detected ten times or more. This chain connects TRBV6-2 or TRBV6-3 to TRBJ2-3; 13 nucleotides agree with TRBD2. Trimming cost V 5 bases and J 6 bases; bases outside gene matches: 5. This CDR3 spans 15 amino acids. Germline V gene data show CDR1 as MNHEY and CDR2 as SVGEGT. This CDR3 reads CASSRGLAGADTQYF. The DNA of the CDR3 is TGTGCCAGCAGTCGTGGACTAGCGGGGGCTGATACGCAGTATTTT.

CDR3 residues: CASSTHRGRSTDTQYF. DNA of the CDR3: TGTGCCAGCAGCACGCACAGGGGGCGCAGCACAGATACGCAGTATTTT. The J gene is TRBJ2-3, the V gene TRBV11-2, with 9 bases identical to TRBD1. The CDR3 length is 16 residues. Trimming removed 5 bases from V and 0 bases from J; junction bases left unmatched: 6. Germline V CDR1 and CDR2: SGHAT, FQNNGV.

Note on this clonotype: With a much larger clone just one base away, this may be a read error. The genes are TRBV18 and TRBJ1-2; D possibly corresponds to TRBD1 (5 bases). CDR1 is KGHSH and CDR2 is LQKENI in the germline V gene. The CDR3 runs to 16 residues. CDR3 DNA sequence: TGTGTCAGCTCACCACTGAAGTACAGGAAAGGCTATGGCTACACCTTC. As protein: CVSSPLKYRKGYGYTF. The whole variable domain, remainder taken from reference TRBV18 and TRBJ1-2, is NAGVMQNPRHLVRRRGQEARLRCSPMKGHSHVYWYRQLPEEGLKFMVYLQKENIIDESGMPKERFSAEFPKEGPSILRIQQVVRGDSAAYFCVSSPLKYRKGYGYTFGSGTRLTVV.

This clonotype was observed a few times. The rearrangement joins TRBV6-1 to TRBJ1-2, with no clear D. V lost 1 base and J lost 2, with 5 bases in between. CDR1 and CDR2 from the germline V gene are MNHNS and SASEGT. This CDR3 region has 13 residues. CDR3: CASSEVRNYGYTF. CDR3 nucleotide sequence: TGTGCCAGCAGTGAAGTTCGAAACTATGGCTACACCTTC.

About this clonotype itself: The junction does not match germline at one end; this may be a read error. The V and J genes are TRBV7-2 and TRBJ2-3; D unclear. In germline, CDR1 is SGHTA, CDR2 FQGNSA. CDR3 length equals 14 residues. CDR3 coding DNA: TGTGCCAGCGGCTTCGGTCTTAGCACAGATACGCAGTATTTT. This encodes CASGFGLSTDTQYF.

About this clonotype: The conserved final phenylalanine or tryptophan is absent from the CDR3, which likely points to a read error. This sequence joins TRBV12-3 or TRBV12-4 and TRBJ2-3; tentative D call: TRBD2 (5 bases). CDR3 length: 15 amino acids. The CDR3, as DNA: TGTGCCAGCAGTTCACATAGAGGGAGATCAGATGCGCAGTATTCT. It yields the protein CASSSHRGRSDAQYS.

In the case of this clonotype: Given a much more abundant clone one base away, this may be a read error. This rearrangement joins TRBV29-1 to TRBJ1-2; 8 nucleotides line up with TRBD1. The CDR3 is made up of 13 amino acids. Looked up from germline, CDR1 is SQVTM and CDR2 is ANQGSEA. V gave up 4 bases and J gave up 6 bases; unmatched junction bases: 7. The chain's CDR3 is CSVAEGQGDGYTF. In nucleotides, the CDR3 is TGCAGCGTTGCCGAAGGACAGGGTGATGGCTACACCTTC.

The chain is built from TRBV27 and TRBJ1-2; D uncertain. The CDR3 totals 14 residues. Looked up from germline, CDR1 is MNHEY and CDR2 is SMNVEV (reference sequence). The germline V and J ends were trimmed by 0 bases and 3 bases, with 8 bases remaining between them. CDR3 nucleotide sequence: TGTGCCAGCAGTTTATCAGGCGGCTACTATGGCTACACCTTC. Amino acids: CASSLSGGYYGYTF.

There are many counts of this clonotype. V usage is TRBV5-1 and J usage is TRBJ2-5; D is unresolved. Trimming pared 4 bases from V and 2 bases from J, leaving 15 bases between. Germline loops: CDR1 SGHRS, CDR2 YFSETQ. This CDR3 is built from 15 residues. DNA of the CDR3: TGCGCCAGCAGCAGCATGCTGGGAACTCAAGAGACCCAGTACTTC. Its protein product is CASSSMLGTQETQYF. Variable domain in full (rest from reference TRBV5-1 and TRBJ2-5): KAGVTQTPRYLIKTRGQQVTLSCSPISGHRSVSWYQQTPGQGLQFLFEYFSETQRNKGNFPGRFSGRQFSNSRSEMNVSTLELGDSALYLCASSSMLGTQETQYFGPGTRLLVL.

This clonotype was recorded many times. V and J are TRBV28 and TRBJ2-3, with 8 bases that match TRBD1. Germline CDR1 and CDR2: MDHEN and SYDVKM. Losses at the gene ends were 6 bases for V and 4 bases for J; bases not matched to a gene: 12. This CDR3 is built from 16 residues. CDR3 region: CASRPTPQTGADTQYF. CDR3 bases: TGTGCCAGCAGGCCAACCCCCCAGACAGGGGCAGATACGCAGTATTTT.

The chain carries TRBV7-2 and TRBJ2-1; possible D gene TRBD2, 5 bases. Germline V gene lookup returns CDR1 SGHTA and CDR2 FQGNSA. The V end was cut by 4 bases, the J end by 7 bases, with 14 bases between. The CDR3 consists of 14 residues. The CDR3 coding sequence is TGTGCCAGCAGCTCCATAGCGTCCTGGAATGAGCAGTTCTTC. Its protein product is CASSSIASWNEQFF.

Turning to this clonotype: This may be a read error, as it is one base from a much larger clone. J is TRBJ1-2 and V is TRBV12-3 or TRBV12-4, with 7 bases fitting TRBD1. The CDR3 is 15 residues long. The V gene end was trimmed by 6 bases and the J gene end by 10 bases; junction bases not matched to a gene: 17. For the CDR3, the DNA is TGTGCCAGCAGACCCGACAGGGAATGGCACAATGACTACACCTTC. It codes for CASRPDREWHNDYTF.

There are many counts of this clonotype. This chain connects TRBV7-9 to TRBJ2-5; 9 nucleotides match TRBD1. Germline lookup yields CDR1 SEHNR and CDR2 FQNEAQ (reference sequence). V shed 4 bases and J 5 bases; nucleotides not matched to a gene: 8. The CDR3 runs to 15 residues. CDR3 loop: CASSSPTGGRETQYF. The CDR3 coding sequence is TGTGCCAGCAGCTCCCCGACAGGGGGTAGGGAGACCCAGTACTTC.